Listed below are T cell receptor beta chains from one sample, sequenced in a study of T-cell memory formation after mild COVID-19. MiXCR, applied by TCRdb to the 5' RACE reads, yields one record per CDR3 protein. The sample shows around 130,000 distinct CDR3 sequences, 14% of them seen only once. The source material was PBMCs or a T cell subset sorted from them (not recorded which). The receptors come from an adult woman who had mild COVID-19 (a few samples of this study predate the infection). Cell type and time point are not known. The CDR3 runs from the conserved cysteine through the conserved F or W. D genes are given only for firm matches. Expanded clones get a size class; other rows say once, few or many, or leave the size out.

J	V	size	D	DNA	CDR3
TRBJ2-3	TRBV7-8	.	.	TGTGCCAGCAGCTTAGCCGGGGCGGGCGCAGATACGCAGTATTTT	CASSLAGAGADTQYF
TRBJ1-1	TRBV11-2	.	.	TGTGCCAGCGGCCCCAGGGGCTTGAACACTGAAGCTTTCTTT	CASGPRGLNTEAFF
TRBJ2-3	TRBV27	few	.	TGTGCCAGCTGGGATCAGGGCCCGTTAGATACGCAGTATTTT	CASWDQGPLDTQYF
TRBJ2-1	TRBV6-4	.	TRBD1	TGTGCCAGCAGTGACTCAGGGGACAGGGGTATGAATGAGCAGTTCTTC	CASSDSGDRGMNEQFF
TRBJ2-3	TRBV7-8	.	TRBD2	TGTGCCAGCAGACGACTAGCGGGAGGAATCACAGATACGCAGTATTTT	CASRRLAGGITDTQYF
TRBJ2-3	TRBV24-1	.	TRBD2	TGTGCCACCAGTGATTTCTCTAGCGGGAGCGGGGGAGATACGCAGTATTTT	CATSDFSSGSGGDTQYF
TRBJ1-1	TRBV28	.	TRBD1	TGTGCCAGCAGTTCGGACAGGGGCAAAGCTTTCTTT	CASSSDRGKAFF
TRBJ1-1	TRBV7-9	many	.	TGTGCCAGCAGCTCGAACACTGAAGCTTTCTTT	CASSSNTEAFF
TRBJ1-1	TRBV7-6	.	TRBD1	TGTGCCAGCAGCTTAGGGACAGGGACCTCCGAAGCTTTCTTT	CASSLGTGTSEAFF
TRBJ2-5	TRBV12-3/TRBV12-4	.	.	TGTGCCAGCAGTTTATTGGGGGTCGAAGAGACCCAGTACTTC	CASSLLGVEETQYF
TRBJ2-3	TRBV4-3	.	.	TGCGCCAGCAGCCAAGATCTCGGTAGGGGTAGCACAGATACGCAGTATTTT	CASSQDLGRGSTDTQYF
TRBJ1-1	TRBV12-3/TRBV12-4	few	.	TGTGCCAGCAGCCCATACCAGAACACTGAAGCTTTCTTT	CASSPYQNTEAFF
TRBJ2-5	TRBV4-1	.	.	TGCGCCAGCAGCCAAATGTTAGCAGGTCTGGAGACCCAGTACTTC	CASSQMLAGLETQYF
TRBJ2-5	TRBV15	.	.	TGTGCCACCAGCAGAGGGGCCAGCGGGTGGCAAGAGACCCAGTACTTC	CATSRGASGWQETQYF
TRBJ2-7	TRBV4-1	.	.	TGCGCAAGCAGCCAAGCCAGGGATCACGAGCAGTACTTC	CASSQARDHEQYF
TRBJ2-3	TRBV13	few	TRBD2	TGTGCCAGCAGCACGAACAATGAAATAGCGGGAGGGCCGCGGGATACGCAGTATTTT	CASSTNNEIAGGPRDTQYF
TRBJ2-6	TRBV7-3	few	.	TGTGCCAGCAGCTTTGACACCTCTGGGGCCAACGTCCTGACTTTC	CASSFDTSGANVLTF
TRBJ2-3	TRBV29-1	.	TRBD1	TGCAGCGTGCTACAGGGGGAGGCCACAGATACGCAGTATTTT	CSVLQGEATDTQYF
TRBJ2-7	TRBV24-1	few	.	TGTGCCACCAGTGACCACAGGGAAACACGGCAGTACTTC	CATSDHRETRQYF
TRBJ1-2	TRBV4-2	few	.	TGTGCCAGCAGCCAAGAATTGGCAGGGGTGGATGGCTACACCTTC	CASSQELAGVDGYTF
TRBJ2-4	TRBV5-4	few	TRBD2	TGTGCCAGCAGCTTGGTGCTAGCGGGATTGAGGAACATTCAGTACTTC	CASSLVLAGLRNIQYF
TRBJ2-1	TRBV6-2/TRBV6-3	.	.	TGTGCCAGCAGCGAATACGGGTACAATGAGCAGTTCTTC	CASSEYGYNEQFF
TRBJ1-1	TRBV27	.	.	TGTGCCAGCAGAGAAACGGTCCAGGGACCCACTGAAGCTTTCTTT	CASRETVQGPTEAFF
TRBJ2-1	TRBV9	few	TRBD2	TGTGCCAGCAGCCCGGGACTAGCTTTCGTCAATGAGCAGTTCTTC	CASSPGLAFVNEQFF
TRBJ1-1	TRBV6-5	.	.	TGTGCCAGCAGTTACTTGGGTGTTGTGGCTGAAGCTTTCTTT	CASSYLGVVAEAFF
TRBJ2-1	TRBV7-9	.	.	TGTGCCAGCAGCTTACCACGAATGAGAGGCCGCAGCTCCTACAATGAGCAGTTCTTC	CASSLPRMRGRSSYNEQFF
TRBJ1-2	TRBV7-9	.	.	TGTGCCAGCAGCTTCAATTCCGGGACCAATTATGGCTACACCTTC	CASSFNSGTNYGYTF
TRBJ1-3	TRBV20-1	.	.	TGCAGTGCTATCTGGAATCCTGGAAACACCATATATTTT	CSAIWNPGNTIYF
TRBJ2-5	TRBV5-1	few	TRBD2	TGCGCCAGCAGCTTGGGGGTAGCGGGTTTGCAAGAGACCCAGTACTTC	CASSLGVAGLQETQYF
TRBJ2-3	TRBV6-5	.	.	TGTGCCAGCAGTTACTCGTGGGAAGGAAGGACAGATACGCAGTATTTT	CASSYSWEGRTDTQYF
TRBJ2-3	TRBV7-9	few	TRBD2	TGTGCCAGCAGCTTAGGAATAGCGGGGACAGATACGCAGTATTTT	CASSLGIAGTDTQYF
TRBJ1-1	TRBV20-1	few	TRBD1	TGCAGTGCTTATTCCGGGACAGGCTTCGAAGCTTTCTTT	CSAYSGTGFEAFF
TRBJ2-7	TRBV27	few	.	TGTGCCAGCAGTTCGGGACTTACAATCTACGAGCAGTACTTC	CASSSGLTIYEQYF
TRBJ2-3	TRBV4-3	few	.	TGCGCCAGCAGCCAAGATTTACGGTTGGGACCACCAAGGGGTACGCAGTATTTT	CASSQDLRLGPPRGTQYF
TRBJ2-2	TRBV4-3	.	.	TGCGCCAGCAGCCAATTCGGGCCAATCCGCCACGGGGAGCTGTTTTTT	CASSQFGPIRHGELFF
TRBJ1-6	TRBV12-3/TRBV12-4	.	.	TGTGCCAGCAGTTTAGGTGGCCGCGGGAGGGCCCTCCACTTT	CASSLGGRGRALHF
TRBJ2-7	TRBV4-3	many	.	TGCGCCAGCAGCCAAGGGGAGACGTCCTACGAGCAGTACTTC	CASSQGETSYEQYF
TRBJ2-1	TRBV5-6	.	TRBD2	TGTGCCAGCAGCTTGGCCGGACTAGGAGCTGGGAATGAGCAGTTCTTC	CASSLAGLGAGNEQFF
TRBJ1-6	TRBV20-1	.	.	TGCAGTGCTAGAGAGGGTTTACCCCTCCACTTT	CSAREGLPLHF
TRBJ2-7	TRBV11-2	few	.	TGTGCCAGCAGCCACCCTTCGGACGGCTACGAGCAGTACTTC	CASSHPSDGYEQYF
TRBJ2-4	TRBV7-6	few	TRBD2	TGTGCCAGCAGCTCTCTAACTAGCGGGGCGGGCGAAAACATTCAGTACTTC	CASSSLTSGAGENIQYF
TRBJ2-1	TRBV19	.	.	TGTGCCAGTAGTACTCTAGCGAGCTCCTACAATGAGCAGTTCTTC	CASSTLASSYNEQFF
TRBJ2-1	TRBV4-3	few	.	TGCGCCAGCAGCCTTGGAGCTGCGAGCTCCTACAATGAGCAGTTCTTC	CASSLGAASSYNEQFF
TRBJ2-1	TRBV24-1	.	TRBD2	TGTGCCACCAGTCGAGCGGGGGCCATGCTCGGTGAGCAGTTCTTC	CATSRAGAMLGEQFF
TRBJ2-7	TRBV7-9	few	.	TGTGCCAGCAGCTCCAGACCAGGACAGAGCTCCTACGAGCAGTACTTC	CASSSRPGQSSYEQYF
TRBJ2-7	TRBV6-2/TRBV6-3	.	.	TGTGCCAGCAGTTACAAGACTTACTCCTACGAGCAGTACTTC	CASSYKTYSYEQYF
TRBJ2-7	TRBV18	.	TRBD1	TGTGCCAGCTCGCCTACACAGGGGGGAACCTACGAGCAGTACTTC	CASSPTQGGTYEQYF
TRBJ1-1	TRBV7-2	.	.	TGTGCCAGCAGCCCCTGGGGTAGCTTGGACACTGAAGCTTTCTTT	CASSPWGSLDTEAFF
TRBJ2-3	TRBV4-1	few	.	TGCGCCAGCAGCCAAGATATGACAGATACGCAGTATTTT	CASSQDMTDTQYF
TRBJ2-3	TRBV20-1	few	.	TGCAGTGCTAGAGATGGGAAGGGCCCGGAGGGAGATACGCAGTATTTT	CSARDGKGPEGDTQYF
TRBJ1-1	TRBV5-8	.	TRBD1	TGTGCCAGCAGCTTGACAGGGGATCTGAACACTGAAGCTTTCTTT	CASSLTGDLNTEAFF
TRBJ1-1	TRBV6-1	few	.	TGTGCCAGCAGTGAAGCGCTCCATAACATGAACACTGAAGCTTTCTTT	CASSEALHNMNTEAFF